Listed here are 5 T cell receptor beta chains from one sample, sequenced in a study of control samples from healthy donors and cancer patients. Measured with immunoSEQ multiplex PCR; TCRdb has only the in-frame clones, and not every one. The repertoire holds 55,000 to 65,000 clones, with around 87% as singletons. Sequenced input: PBMCs. These receptors originate from a woman aged 55-70 years with lung cancer.

The chain uses TRBV24-1 and TRBJ1-2; a possible D gene is TRBD1 (6 bases). Looked up from germline, CDR1 is KGHDR and CDR2 is SFDVKD. The V end lost 1 base, the J end lost 7 bases, and 9 bases lay between the germline ends. The CDR3 consists of 13 residues. DNA of the CDR3: TGTGCCACCAGTGATTTTGGGGGGGCTGGCTACACCTTC. This encodes CATSDFGGAGYTF.

The gene calls are TRBV18 and TRBJ1-5, with D perhaps TRBD1 (6 bases). Looked up from germline, CDR1 is KGHSH and CDR2 is LQKENI. V gave up 4 bases and J gave up 4 bases, with 11 bases separating them. This CDR3 spans 14 amino acids. DNA for the CDR3: TGTGCCAGCTCACAGGGAGGGGGGAATCAGCCCCAGCATTTT. Protein sequence: CASSQGGGNQPQHF.

The genes are TRBV7-9 and TRBJ1-5; D is undetermined. The V gene lost 2 bases and the J gene lost 6 bases, with 8 bases spanning the gap. In germline, CDR1 is SEHNR, CDR2 FQNEAQ (reference sequence). CDR3 length: 13 amino acids. The CDR3 region is CASSLRDGQPQHF. The CDR3 nucleotides read TGTGCCAGCAGCTTACGAGATGGTCAGCCCCAGCATTTT.

V is TRBV9 and J is TRBJ2-1; 10 positions agree with TRBD2. The germline V gene encodes CDR1 SGDLS and CDR2 YYNGEE. The CDR3 has 15 residues. V trimming: 3 bases; J trimming: 2 bases; junction bases outside the gene matches: 2. The CDR3 sequence: CASSGSGGAYNEQFF. CDR3 DNA: TGTGCCAGCAGCGGGAGCGGGGGGGCCTACAATGAGCAGTTCTTC. Based on the CDR3 plus reference TRBV9 and TRBJ2-1, the full variable domain is DSGVTQTPKHLITATGQRVTLRCSPRSGDLSVYWYQQSLDQGLQFLIQYYNGEERAKGNILERFSAQQFPDLHSELNLSSLELGDSALYFCASSGSGGAYNEQFFGPGTRLTVL.

This clone was counted between two and nine times. The genes are TRBV28 and TRBJ1-5, with 8 nucleotides matching TRBD1. J gave up 2 bases and V 4 bases, and 4 bases lay outside the gene matches. The CDR3 loop spans 15 amino acids. Looked up from germline, CDR1 is MDHEN and CDR2 is SYDVKM. Here the CDR3 reads CASSSGGAGNQPQHF. CDR3 sequence (DNA): TGTGCCAGCAGTTCAGGGGGCGCGGGCAATCAGCCCCAGCATTTT. Drawing the rest from reference TRBV28 and TRBJ1-5, the complete variable domain is DVKVTQSSRYLVKRTGEKVFLECVQDMDHENMFWYRQDPGLGLRLIYFSYDVKMKEKGDIPEGYSVSREKKERFSLILESASTNQTSMYLCASSSGGAGNQPQHFGDGTRLSIL.